Presented here are 14 T cell receptor beta chains from one specimen sequenced in a study of vaccination effects on CD4 cells after COVID-19 (dated by TCRdb to between 2021 and 2024). Antigens for these TCRs are unknown. The ViraFEST assay stimulated PBMC with viral peptide pools and then used TCR sequencing to identify antigen-specific CD4+ T cell clonotypes by expansion. After more than nine days of culture, CD4+ T cells were isolated with the EasySep CD4+ T cell isolation kit. Two doses of either the BNT162b2 or the mRNA-1273 mRNA SARS-CoV-2 vaccine were administered to participants. The method was the immunoSEQ multiplex PCR assay. Here the immuneACCESS table is served through TCRdb, limited to in-frame sequences with V and J called. Missing clones are a known gap in these copies; in checked studies unresolved V genes cover under half, and the rest lacks a known reason. The sample has 15,000 or so clones on record, approximately 70% of them singletons. About 10% of the sample rests with the top ten.

Source: CD4+ T cells from PBMCs cultured with SARS-CoV-2 spike peptides, taken after COVID-19 vaccination. Explained via the paper, the cell subset or site label denotes: SARS-CoV-2 spike overlapping peptide pool stimulation. The receptors come from a human donor who received a COVID-19 vaccine.

This clone was picked up one time. The chain recombines TRBV3-1 (or the pseudogene TRBV3-2) with TRBJ2-7; possibly TRBD1 for D (5 bases). The V end was cut by 4 bases, the J end by 2 bases, with 15 bases between. Germline values: CDR1 LGHDT, CDR2 YNNKEL (reference sequence). The length of the CDR3 is 15 residues. The CDR3 reads CASSPRAGWAYEQYF. In DNA form, the CDR3 reads TGTGCCAGCAGCCCCCGTGCAGGGTGGGCCTACGAGCAGTACTTC.

The chain couples TRBV28 to TRBJ1-2; D gene unclear. Germline values: CDR1 MDHEN, CDR2 SYDVKM. The CDR3 contains 12 residues. The V gene lost 6 bases and the J gene lost 1 base, with 6 bases spanning the gap. The CDR3 loop is CASRGVNYGYTF. The CDR3 DNA follows: TGTGCCAGCAGAGGAGTTAACTATGGCTACACCTTC.

The chain employs TRBV11-2 and TRBJ2-7, with 8 bases aligning to TRBD1. The V and J ends lost 5 bases and 7 bases, in that order; junction bases with no gene match: 10. Germline-derived CDR1 and CDR2 are SGHAT and FQNNGV. The CDR3 is made up of 14 amino acids. The CDR3 here is CASSDHPGGVEQYF. The CDR3 nucleotides read TGTGCCAGCAGCGACCACCCAGGGGGCGTAGAGCAGTACTTC.

The chain has TRBV29-1 and TRBJ1-2, with D possibly being TRBD1 (6 bases). This CDR3 region has 13 residues. Germline lookup yields CDR1 SQVTM and CDR2 ANQGSEA. The V end lost 4 bases, the J end lost 2 bases, and 11 bases lay between the germline ends. The CDR3 DNA reads as TGCAGCGTTGCAAGGGGGTACAACTATGGCTACACCTTC. Its translation is CSVARGYNYGYTF.

This clone is classed as medium-sized. This chain connects TRBV12-3 or TRBV12-4 to TRBJ1-1; the D gene is possibly TRBD1 (5 bases). V shed 1 base and J shed 11 bases, with 14 bases lying between them. The CDR3 loop spans 13 amino acids. In DNA form, the CDR3 reads TGTGCCAGCAGTTTAGTTCGGGCCCGGGGGGCTTTCTTT. Its protein is CASSLVRARGAFF.

This clone was seen just once. This chain connects TRBV5-1 to TRBJ1-1; 8 bases are a match to TRBD1. This CDR3 spans 14 amino acids. Germline V gene lookup returns CDR1 SGHRS and CDR2 YFSETQ. The V gene end was trimmed by 2 bases and the J gene end by 4 bases; junction bases not matched to a gene: 4. The DNA of the CDR3 is TGCGCCAGCAGCTTACAGGGGGGGGGCACTGAAGCTTTCTTT. It yields the protein CASSLQGGGTEAFF.

By share, this clone ranks as medium-sized. The V and J genes are TRBV28 and TRBJ1-5, with D perhaps matching TRBD1 (6 bases). CDR1 MDHEN and CDR2 SYDVKM come from the germline V gene. Between the trimmed V and J ends, which lost 3 bases and 9 bases, there was a span of 12 bases. The CDR3 has 13 residues. The CDR3 region has the DNA TGTGCCAGCAGTTTTGGGGGCCTAGGGCCCCAGCATTTT. Protein product: CASSFGGLGPQHF.

The chain combines TRBV19 with TRBJ1-1; D is unclear. The CDR3 has 15 residues. V dropped 6 bases and J dropped 0 bases, with 14 bases sitting between them. The germline CDR1 and CDR2 sequences are LNHDA and SQIVND (reference sequence). Here the CDR3 DNA reads TGTGCCAGTAGCTATGGTACGGGGATGAACACTGAAGCTTTCTTT. This gives the protein CASSYGTGMNTEAFF.

This clone has just a few counts. This chain uses TRBV5-5 with TRBJ1-1; no firm D call. The length of the CDR3 is 14 residues. The ends were cut back, 2 bases at V and 1 base at J, with 9 bases in the middle. Germline V CDR1 and CDR2: SGHKS, YYEKEE (reference sequence). The CDR3 reads CASSLRAQNTEAFF. Here the CDR3 DNA reads TGTGCCAGCAGCTTACGGGCCCAGAACACTGAAGCTTTCTTT. Full variable domain (remainder filled in from reference TRBV5-5 and TRBJ1-1): DAGVTQSPTHLIKTRGQQVTLRCSPISGHKSVSWYQQVLGQGPQFIFQYYEKEERGRGNFPDRFSARQFPNYSSELNVNALLLGDSALYLCASSLRAQNTEAFFGQGTRLTVV.

This chain uses TRBV6-2 or TRBV6-3 with TRBJ1-6; D perhaps matches TRBD1 (6 bases). The CDR3 has 17 residues. Trimming removed 5 bases at V and 2 bases at J, with 16 bases between. Per the germline V gene, CDR1 is MNHEY and CDR2 is SVGEGT. CDR3 bases: TGTGCCAGCAGTCAACAGGGTGTAAATGCCTATAATTCACCCCTCCACTTT. Translating gives CASSQQGVNAYNSPLHF.

This rearrangement joins TRBV12-3 or TRBV12-4 to TRBJ2-7; D is uncertain. V was clipped by 2 bases and J by 6 bases, with 8 bases between them. This CDR3 comprises 12 residues. Here the CDR3 DNA reads TGTGCCAGCAGTTTACTGCGGAGCGAGCAGTACTTC. Amino acid sequence: CASSLLRSEQYF.

The CDR3 nucleotides read TGTGCCAGCAGTTACTTTTCCACTGTCAAGGATTCACCCCTCCACTTT. Translated: CASSYFSTVKDSPLHF. The J gene is TRBJ1-6, the V gene TRBV6-5; D not resolved. The V gene's germline CDR1 is MNHEY and CDR2 SVGAGI. The CDR3 extends over 16 amino acids. V shed 1 base and J shed 8 bases, with 15 bases lying between them.

The chain employs TRBV18 and TRBJ1-4; 7 bases line up with TRBD1. The ends lost 6 bases at V and 8 bases at J; junction bases unmatched: 12. CDR1 is KGHSH and CDR2 is LQKENI in the germline V gene. The CDR3 is made up of 15 amino acids. The CDR3: CASSADRASVEKLFF. The CDR3 DNA reads TGTGCCAGCTCTGCCGACAGGGCATCGGTCGAAAAACTGTTTTTT. The whole variable domain, filled in from reference TRBV18 and TRBJ1-4, reads NAGVMQNPRHLVRRRGQEARLRCSPMKGHSHVYWYRQLPEEGLKFMVYLQKENIIDESGMPKERFSAEFPKEGPSILRIQQVVRGDSAAYFCASSADRASVEKLFFGSGTQLSVL.

This sequence joins TRBV9 and TRBJ1-1, with 7 bases aligning to TRBD1. The trim removed 4 bases at V and 9 bases at J, leaving 12 bases unmatched. There are 14 residues in the CDR3. Germline CDR1 SGDLS, CDR2 YYNGEE. CDR3 loop: CASSLGTEEQKAFF. CDR3 DNA sequence: TGTGCCAGCAGCCTTGGGACAGAGGAACAGAAAGCTTTCTTT.